This T cell receptor (beta chain) was obtained from a study of beta chain features in type 1 diabetes. Overall study: Summed over all samples, the examined sorted cells came to 107,917,701. The study's findings and limits: TCRB CDR3 length was moderately but significantly reduced in all four CD4+ subsets of Type 1 diabetes patients. The study notes PCR might favor shorter templates equally in patients and controls.

The CDR3 is made up of 18 amino acids. Germline CDR1 reads LGHNA; CDR2 reads YSLEER. V was shortened by 0 bases and J by 0 bases, with 12 bases between the two germline ends. The table lists this clone with a few counts. Its antigen is still unknown. Sequencing targeted expressed TCRB transcripts, as all isolated RNA had been reverse transcribed. Some clones are missing from TCRdb's copy, which holds only in-frame ones; the method was immunoSEQ multiplex PCR. The sample lists 500,000 to 800,000 clones, 9.5% to 15% occurring once. The sample comprised naive CD4+ T cells from blood. The TCR originated in a man between 25 and 39 years old with type 1 diabetes. V gene TRBV4-3 combines with J gene TRBJ2-6; D is tentatively TRBD1 or TRBD2 (5 bases each). CDR3 loop: CASSQDLGVPSGANVLTF. The CDR3 DNA reads TGCGCCAGCAGCCAAGATCTGGGGGTACCCTCTGGGGCCAACGTCCTGACTTTC.